Listed below are T cell receptor beta chains from one sample, sequenced in a study of control samples from healthy donors and cancer patients. Data came from immunoSEQ multiplex PCR; TCRdb stores just in-frame clones and leaves some out. Of about 120,000 clones listed, under 95% are singletons. The sequencing sample was made of PBMCs. The receptors derive from a man in his forties or fifties with head and neck cancer. CDR3s include the opening cysteine and the closing phenylalanine or tryptophan. Each record gives: J gene, V gene, D gene, CDR3 protein. The D gene is left open where the match is weak.

j_gene: TRBJ2-1; v_gene: TRBV6-5; d_gene: .; CDR3aa: CASSLDRSSYNEQFF
j_gene: TRBJ2-2; v_gene: TRBV28; d_gene: TRBD2; CDR3aa: CASSLTGTSIAGELFF
j_gene: TRBJ2-1; v_gene: TRBV6-4; d_gene: .; CDR3aa: CASSDSKRGGFYNEQFF
j_gene: TRBJ1-2; v_gene: TRBV7-9; d_gene: TRBD1; CDR3aa: CASSLATGDYDGYTF
j_gene: TRBJ1-1; v_gene: TRBV6-6; d_gene: .; CDR3aa: CASSSRAEAFF
j_gene: TRBJ1-1; v_gene: TRBV28; d_gene: TRBD1; CDR3aa: CASRKTGWPGAFF
j_gene: TRBJ2-7; v_gene: TRBV10-3; d_gene: TRBD2; CDR3aa: CAIKGLAGGYEQYF
j_gene: TRBJ2-1; v_gene: TRBV4-1; d_gene: .; CDR3aa: CASSQPTSYPYNEQFF
j_gene: TRBJ1-5; v_gene: TRBV18; d_gene: .; CDR3aa: CASSRQENQPQHF
j_gene: TRBJ2-3; v_gene: TRBV5-4; d_gene: .; CDR3aa: CASSLGDTQYF
j_gene: TRBJ1-1; v_gene: TRBV7-3; d_gene: .; CDR3aa: CASSTTRQAEAFF
j_gene: TRBJ1-6; v_gene: TRBV5-1; d_gene: .; CDR3aa: CASSLGEGSPLHF
j_gene: TRBJ1-2; v_gene: TRBV29-1; d_gene: TRBD1; CDR3aa: CSVDQQGSRGYTF
j_gene: TRBJ1-1; v_gene: TRBV13; d_gene: .; CDR3aa: CASRSAGGTEAFF
j_gene: TRBJ2-5; v_gene: TRBV6-5; d_gene: TRBD2; CDR3aa: CASSYASGGETQYF
j_gene: TRBJ2-5; v_gene: TRBV27; d_gene: .; CDR3aa: CASSFGQQETQYF
j_gene: TRBJ1-2; v_gene: TRBV5-1; d_gene: .; CDR3aa: CASSLDGSGDGYTF
j_gene: TRBJ1-1; v_gene: TRBV7-2; d_gene: TRBD1; CDR3aa: CASSPQGALTTEAFF
j_gene: TRBJ2-5; v_gene: TRBV3-1/TRBV3-2; d_gene: .; CDR3aa: CASSLTETQYF
j_gene: TRBJ1-1; v_gene: TRBV4-1; d_gene: .; CDR3aa: CASSQGWGGGSEAFF
j_gene: TRBJ2-7; v_gene: TRBV15; d_gene: .; CDR3aa: CATSRDRPGQSYEQYF
j_gene: TRBJ2-7; v_gene: TRBV5-1; d_gene: .; CDR3aa: CASSLGPGYEQYF
j_gene: TRBJ1-1; v_gene: TRBV4-2; d_gene: TRBD1; CDR3aa: CASSQTGAHTEAFF
j_gene: TRBJ2-1; v_gene: TRBV11-2; d_gene: .; CDR3aa: CASSLQQKGEQFF
j_gene: TRBJ1-1; v_gene: TRBV19; d_gene: TRBD1; CDR3aa: CASSNPSRQGNTEAFF
j_gene: TRBJ1-4; v_gene: TRBV5-4; d_gene: TRBD1; CDR3aa: CASSSGQENEKLFF
j_gene: TRBJ2-7; v_gene: TRBV5-1; d_gene: TRBD1; CDR3aa: CASSTTGTGDGEQYF
j_gene: TRBJ2-7; v_gene: TRBV7-9; d_gene: .; CDR3aa: CASSLMQGSYEQYF
j_gene: TRBJ1-1; v_gene: TRBV4-1; d_gene: .; CDR3aa: CASSQWVDGTEAFF
j_gene: TRBJ1-1; v_gene: TRBV28; d_gene: TRBD1; CDR3aa: CASSPGTENTEAFF
j_gene: TRBJ2-7; v_gene: TRBV7-2; d_gene: .; CDR3aa: CASSRDRTDEQYF
j_gene: TRBJ1-6; v_gene: TRBV12-3/TRBV12-4; d_gene: .; CDR3aa: CASSSALGASLHF
j_gene: TRBJ2-1; v_gene: TRBV10-3; d_gene: TRBD2; CDR3aa: CAIRGSGVTYNEQFF
j_gene: TRBJ2-5; v_gene: TRBV4-1; d_gene: .; CDR3aa: CASSQGDEVVETQYF
j_gene: TRBJ1-2; v_gene: TRBV12-3/TRBV12-4; d_gene: .; CDR3aa: CATQSVANYGYTF
j_gene: TRBJ1-2; v_gene: TRBV19; d_gene: TRBD1; CDR3aa: CASSTGDSLSNYGYTF
j_gene: TRBJ2-7; v_gene: TRBV6-2/TRBV6-3; d_gene: .; CDR3aa: CASSTNYEQYF
j_gene: TRBJ1-5; v_gene: TRBV27; d_gene: .; CDR3aa: CASSLSGAFSNQPQHF
j_gene: TRBJ2-5; v_gene: TRBV28; d_gene: TRBD1; CDR3aa: CASSVGTGPLQETQYF
j_gene: TRBJ2-2; v_gene: TRBV19; d_gene: TRBD1; CDR3aa: CASSMEGGYTGELFF
j_gene: TRBJ2-7; v_gene: TRBV27; d_gene: .; CDR3aa: CASSLTIDYEQYF
j_gene: TRBJ2-7; v_gene: TRBV10-3; d_gene: .; CDR3aa: CAISEPGSKQGSYEQYF
j_gene: TRBJ2-1; v_gene: TRBV6-2/TRBV6-3; d_gene: .; CDR3aa: CASSYGVWNEQFF
j_gene: TRBJ1-4; v_gene: TRBV10-2; d_gene: .; CDR3aa: CASSEREKLFF
j_gene: TRBJ2-7; v_gene: TRBV6-2/TRBV6-3; d_gene: TRBD1; CDR3aa: CASSFGQAHEIDEQYF
j_gene: TRBJ2-3; v_gene: TRBV24-1; d_gene: .; CDR3aa: CATSESWGGADTQYF
j_gene: TRBJ1-3; v_gene: TRBV4-1; d_gene: TRBD1; CDR3aa: CASSRLALDRGANTIYF